The next 3 T cell receptor beta chains were all read from a single sample in a study of T cells expressing NK-cell markers. Using the 5' RACE reads, TCRdb records one entry per CDR3 protein without DNA. The specimen's table records 550,000 to 600,000 distinct CDR3 sequences. Sequencing was carried out using blood T cells: a sorted CD56 or NKG2C T cell subset, CD4+ or CD8+ T cells, or bulk PBMC T cells (not recorded which). Source of these receptors: a man between 18 and 35 years old in good health.

CDR3 region: CASSKGSGRDYEAFF. This rearrangement joins TRBV2 to TRBJ1-1. Germline V gene lookup returns CDR1 SNHLY and CDR2 FYNNEI. The CDR3 is 15 residues long.

The rearrangement links TRBV25-1 to TRBJ1-1; the D call of TRBD1 rests on TCRdb alone, since no DNA is present to check it. Germline V gene lookup returns CDR1 MGHDK and CDR2 SYGVNS. The CDR3 runs to 12 residues. The CDR3 region is CASDSVGARAFF.

This chain links TRBV24-1 with TRBJ2-1. Looked up from germline, CDR1 is KGHDR and CDR2 is SFDVKD. This CDR3 spans 12 amino acids. CDR3 loop: CATSGLYNEQFF.